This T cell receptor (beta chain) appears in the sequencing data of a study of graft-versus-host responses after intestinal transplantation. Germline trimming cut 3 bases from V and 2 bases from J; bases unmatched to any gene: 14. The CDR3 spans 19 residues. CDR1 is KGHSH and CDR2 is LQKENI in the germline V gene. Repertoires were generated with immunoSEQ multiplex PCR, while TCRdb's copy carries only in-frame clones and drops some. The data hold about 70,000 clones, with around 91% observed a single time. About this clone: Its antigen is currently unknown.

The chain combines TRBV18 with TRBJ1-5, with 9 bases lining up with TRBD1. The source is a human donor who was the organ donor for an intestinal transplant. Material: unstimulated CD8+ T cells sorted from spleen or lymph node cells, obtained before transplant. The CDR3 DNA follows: TGTGCCAGCTCACCTCTCGAGGACAGGGGAAGGTTTGGCAATCAGCCCCAGCATTTT. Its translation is CASSPLEDRGRFGNQPQHF.